This TCR beta chain was sequenced during a study of OX40 agonist ivuxolimab in advanced cancers. At the level of the whole study: Ivuxolimab was an agonistic, fully human IgG2 monoclonal antibody directed against OX40 (CD134), a costimulatory receptor. Among the roughly 54 dose-escalation patients, around 20 had hepatocellular carcinoma, 15 or so melanoma, 9 renal cell carcinoma and 9 head and neck cancer. In the dose-escalation cohort, around 80% of patients were male, and the mean age was around 60 years with a range of roughly 20 to 85. Intravenous ivuxolimab was administered to patients every 2 weeks at six dose levels: 0.01, 0.1, 0.3, 1.5, 3 and 10 mg/kg. The purpose of peripheral TCRbeta sequencing was to test whether ivuxolimab changed TCR sequence diversity and led to clonal T-cell expansion. Patients were allowed to have had prior anti-PD-1, anti-PD-L1 or anti-CTLA-4 therapy, and around two fifths of the dose-escalation patients had been treated with checkpoint inhibitors. The paper covers the monotherapy dose-escalation part of the phase I ivuxolimab trial, which included N ≈ 57 patients. Partial responses occurred in three dose-escalation patients, of whom one had hepatocellular carcinoma and two had cutaneous melanoma.

Genomic DNA was extracted from sorted cells for sequencing of the TCRbeta CDR3 region. TCRbeta CDR3 regions were sequenced using the immunoSEQ Assay. TCRdb provides this immuneACCESS table in a form limited to in-frame rearrangements. Some clones are lacking; in checked studies, under half of them reflect an unresolved V gene, and why the rest are absent is not known. The sample table holds almost 70,000 clones, of which 70% to 90% were seen once. Of the sample, about 8.2% falls within the top ten clones. The paper as a whole reports these results and caveats: Partial responders in the 0.1-3.0 mg/kg groups had among the lowest normalized peripheral clonal expansion, especially among CD8+ T cells. After ivuxolimab, CD8+ T cells had more expanded clones than CD4+ T cells on average. Low levels of normalized T-cell clonal expansion were also seen in some nonresponding patients. At doses of 0.1 to 3.0 mg/kg, clonal expansion of both CD4+ and CD8+ blood T cells was observed from baseline to week 6. Antigen specificity was not determined for the clonally expanded peripheral T cells.

V was cut back by 5 bases and J by 1 base, leaving a gap of 5 bases between them. The germline V gene provides CDR1 SGHVS and CDR2 FNYEAQ. From cysteine to phenylalanine, the CDR3 is 12 amino acids long. The only DNA kept is the CDR3, 36 bases in frame from the first base. As to this clone: The clone's antigen remains unknown. There are no base qualities to consult, and no much larger clone falls within one base.

Patients with autoimmune disease history or receiving systemic immunosuppression were excluded from the trial. Peripheral blood for TCR sequencing was collected from all dose cohorts at baseline, on cycle 4 day 1, and on cycle 7 day 1. The samples were drawn from a first-in-human, open-label, multicenter phase I dose-escalation trial of ivuxolimab. The trial enrolled adults with locally advanced or metastatic head and neck squamous cell, hepatocellular, melanoma or renal cell carcinoma. Before TCR sequencing, CD4+ T cells and CD8+ T cells were sorted from peripheral blood as separate populations. The origin of this receptor is an adult with an advanced solid tumor such as melanoma, head and neck, liver or kidney cancer. Recombination joined TRBV7-6 with TRBJ2-5; the D gene identity is not certain. Specimen: CD4+ or CD8+ T cells sorted from blood, collected in a trial of the OX40 agonist ivuxolimab. The nucleotide sequence is TGTGCCAGCAGCAACGGCCAAGAGACCCAGTACTTC. This encodes CASSNGQETQYF.